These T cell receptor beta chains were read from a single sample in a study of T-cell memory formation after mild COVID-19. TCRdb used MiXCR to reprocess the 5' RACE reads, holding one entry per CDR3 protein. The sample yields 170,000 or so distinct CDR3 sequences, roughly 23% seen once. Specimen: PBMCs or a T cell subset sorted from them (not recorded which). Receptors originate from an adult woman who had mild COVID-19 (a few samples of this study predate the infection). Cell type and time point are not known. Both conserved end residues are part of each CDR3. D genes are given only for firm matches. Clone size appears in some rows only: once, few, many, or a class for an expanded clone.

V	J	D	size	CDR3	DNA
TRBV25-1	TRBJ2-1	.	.	CASGPPGQRIF	TGTGCCAGCGGACCTCCGGGACAAAGGATCTTC
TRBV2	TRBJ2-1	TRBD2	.	CATRTSGAQFF	TGTGCCACCCGGACTAGCGGGGCGCAGTTCTTC
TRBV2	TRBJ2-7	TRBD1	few	CASSEARTGSAYEQYF	TGTGCCAGCAGTGAAGCGAGGACAGGTTCTGCCTACGAGCAGTACTTC
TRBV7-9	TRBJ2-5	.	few	CASSPRAWLALGQETQYF	TGTGCCAGCAGCCCGAGGGCGTGGCTAGCTTTAGGGCAAGAGACCCAGTACTTC
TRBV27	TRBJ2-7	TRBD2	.	CAIKPPGGVHEQYF	TGTGCCATCAAACCGCCGGGGGGGGTTCACGAGCAGTACTTC
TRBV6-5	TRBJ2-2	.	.	CASSYSRTGELFF	TGTGCCAGCAGTTACTCGAGGACCGGGGAGCTGTTTTTT
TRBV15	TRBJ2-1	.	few	CATSRDRRGPVDEQFF	TGTGCCACCAGCAGAGATAGGCGGGGGCCGGTGGATGAGCAGTTCTTC
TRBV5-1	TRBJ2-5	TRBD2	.	CASSYYSGGFQETQYF	TGCGCCAGCAGCTACTATAGCGGGGGGTTCCAAGAGACCCAGTACTTC
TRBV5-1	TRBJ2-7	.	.	CASSLESESPYEQYF	TGCGCCAGCAGCTTGGAGTCGGAAAGTCCCTACGAGCAGTACTTC
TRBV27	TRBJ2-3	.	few	CASSWLAASTDTQYF	TGTGCCAGCAGTTGGTTAGCGGCTAGCACAGATACGCAGTATTTT
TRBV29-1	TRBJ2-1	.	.	CSVGGRGSYNEQFF	TGCAGCGTTGGGGGTCGGGGTTCCTACAATGAGCAGTTCTTC
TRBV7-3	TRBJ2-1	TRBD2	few	CASSPGTSGYEQFF	TGTGCCAGCAGCCCCGGGACTAGCGGGTATGAGCAGTTCTTC
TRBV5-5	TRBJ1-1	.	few	CASSLVGGYGTEAFF	TGTGCCAGCAGCTTAGTTGGAGGGTACGGCACTGAAGCTTTCTTT
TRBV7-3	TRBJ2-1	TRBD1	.	CASSLIGGQGGKINNEQFF	TGTGCCAGCAGCTTAATTGGGGGACAGGGTGGTAAGATTAACAATGAGCAGTTCTTC
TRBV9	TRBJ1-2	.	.	CASSVGLRGNYGYTF	TGTGCCAGCAGCGTAGGTCTCCGGGGGAACTATGGCTACACCTTC
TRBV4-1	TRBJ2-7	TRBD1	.	CASSQADSYRGYEQYF	TGCGCCAGCAGCCAAGCAGACAGCTACAGGGGTTACGAGCAGTACTTC
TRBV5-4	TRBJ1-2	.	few	CASSFRWGPGGYTF	TGTGCCAGCAGCTTTCGATGGGGACCCGGCGGCTACACCTTC
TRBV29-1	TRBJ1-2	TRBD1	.	CSVEGQGGGYTF	TGCAGCGTTGAGGGACAGGGGGGCGGCTACACCTTC
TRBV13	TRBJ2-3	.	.	CASSSAESTDTQYF	TGTGCCAGCAGCTCAGCGGAATCCACAGATACGCAGTATTTT
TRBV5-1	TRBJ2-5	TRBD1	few	CASSLSPGQGSLNPQYF	TGCGCCAGCAGCTTGTCTCCGGGACAGGGGTCTTTAAATCCCCAGTACTTC
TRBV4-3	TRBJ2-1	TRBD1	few	CASSLKGTGGYNEQFF	TGCGCCAGCAGCCTGAAGGGGACAGGGGGATACAATGAGCAGTTCTTC
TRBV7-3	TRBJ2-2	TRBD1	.	CASSLWDRENTGDLFF	TGTGCCAGCAGCTTGTGGGACAGGGAGAACACCGGGGATCTGTTTTTT
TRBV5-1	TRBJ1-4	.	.	CASSSTGEKLFF	TGCGCCAGCAGCTCCACGGGGGAAAAACTGTTTTTT
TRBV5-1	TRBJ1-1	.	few	CASSLAQGGTEAFF	TGCGCCAGCAGCTTGGCCCAAGGTGGCACTGAAGCTTTCTTT
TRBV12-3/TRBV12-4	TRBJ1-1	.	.	CASTYRQQAFF	TGTGCCAGCACCTATCGACAGCAAGCTTTCTTT
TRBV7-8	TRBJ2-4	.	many	CASSLGQKWNIQYF	TGTGCCAGCAGCTTAGGGCAGAAATGGAACATTCAGTACTTC
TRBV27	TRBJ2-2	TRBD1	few	CASSSGDSFVGELFF	TGTGCCAGCAGTTCCGGGGACAGTTTCGTCGGGGAGCTGTTTTTT
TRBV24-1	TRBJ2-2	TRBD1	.	CATSDPDRGHTGELFF	TGTGCCACCAGTGACCCGGACAGGGGGCACACCGGGGAGCTGTTTTTT
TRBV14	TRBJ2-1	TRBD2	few	CASSQSLRESKTSYNEQFF	TGTGCCAGCAGCCAGTCGCTGCGGGAGAGTAAGACTTCCTACAATGAGCAGTTCTTC
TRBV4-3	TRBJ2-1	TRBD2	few	CASSQDLGRDEQFF	TGCGCCAGCAGCCAAGATTTGGGGAGGGATGAGCAGTTCTTC
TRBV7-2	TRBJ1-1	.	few	CASSLLGGFGTEAFF	TGTGCCAGCAGCTTATTAGGGGGGTTTGGGACTGAAGCTTTCTTT
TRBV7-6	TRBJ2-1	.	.	CASSSRQTEQFF	TGTGCCAGCAGCTCCCGGCAGACTGAGCAGTTCTTC
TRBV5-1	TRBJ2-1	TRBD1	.	CASIRDRDYNEQFF	TGCGCCAGTATCCGGGACAGGGACTACAATGAGCAGTTCTTC
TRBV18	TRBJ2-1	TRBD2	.	CASSPTSGGPTGEQFF	TGTGCCAGCTCACCAACTAGCGGGGGCCCAACCGGGGAGCAGTTCTTC
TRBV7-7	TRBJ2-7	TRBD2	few	CASSLSSEAGGMNEQYF	TGTGCTAGCAGCTTATCGTCCGAAGCGGGAGGGATGAACGAGCAGTACTTC
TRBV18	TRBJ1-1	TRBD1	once	CASSPFGTGDSGAFF	TGTGCCAGCTCACCATTTGGAACAGGGGATTCGGGAGCTTTCTTT
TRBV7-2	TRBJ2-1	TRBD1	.	CASSLEGTATYNEQFF	TGTGCCAGCAGCTTAGAAGGGACAGCTACCTACAATGAGCAGTTCTTC
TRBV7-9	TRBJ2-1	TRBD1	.	CASSERDSNSYNEQFF	TGTGCCAGCAGCGAACGGGACAGCAACTCCTACAATGAGCAGTTCTTC
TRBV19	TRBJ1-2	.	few	CASSIDMTAPYGYTF	TGTGCCAGTAGTATAGATATGACAGCCCCCTATGGCTACACCTTC
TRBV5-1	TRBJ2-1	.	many	CASSSRLGGIYNEQFF	TGCGCCAGCAGCTCCAGGCTGGGGGGAATATACAATGAGCAGTTCTTC
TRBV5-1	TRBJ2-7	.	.	CASSLRQATREQYF	TGCGCCAGCAGCCTAAGACAGGCAACTCGGGAGCAGTACTTC
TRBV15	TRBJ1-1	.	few	CATSSDRTTEAFF	TGTGCCACCAGCAGCGACAGGACCACTGAAGCTTTCTTT
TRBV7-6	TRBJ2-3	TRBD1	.	CASSLVQGGYTDTQYF	TGTGCCAGCAGCTTAGTACAGGGGGGATACACAGATACGCAGTATTTT
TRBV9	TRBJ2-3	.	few	CASSVQMGGGTDTQYF	TGTGCCAGCAGCGTACAGATGGGGGGTGGCACAGATACGCAGTATTTT
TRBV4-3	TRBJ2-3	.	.	CASSRGRTDTQYF	TGCGCCAGCAGCCGGGGGCGCACAGATACGCAGTATTTT
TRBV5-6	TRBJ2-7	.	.	CASSLAMGVSPYEQYF	TGTGCCAGCAGCTTGGCGATGGGAGTTTCCCCCTACGAGCAGTACTTC
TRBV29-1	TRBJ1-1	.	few	CSVTVGGARIF	TGCAGCGTTACCGTGGGGGGGGCTCGGATCTTT